Each of the 15 T cell receptor beta chains below was sequenced from the same sample in a study of blood T cell repertoires in COVID-19. Clones were sequenced by immunoSEQ multiplex PCR, and TCRdb holds only the in-frame ones, with some missing. This repertoire shows 150,000 to 200,000 clones, approximately 87% found once; its top ten account for around 3.5%. Sequenced: peripheral blood. Source of these receptors: a man between 18 and 29 years old with active or convalescent COVID-19.

The genes are TRBV4-3 and TRBJ1-1; the D is unclear. The CDR3 covers 17 residues. V lost 0 bases, J lost 2 bases, and 16 bases lay in between. In germline, CDR1 is LGHNA, CDR2 YSLEER. CDR3 region: CASSQDSFGDLNTEAFF. CDR3 nucleotide sequence: TGCGCCAGCAGCCAAGATTCCTTCGGGGATTTAAACACTGAAGCTTTCTTT.

This clone occurred once. The chain joins TRBV28 to TRBJ2-1, with D unresolved. This CDR3 is 13 amino acids long. Germline V CDR1 and CDR2: MDHEN, SYDVKM. Trimming removed 3 bases from V and 4 bases from J, with 7 bases in between. This CDR3 is CASSLIRYNEQFF. The CDR3 nucleotides are TGTGCCAGCAGTTTGATTCGGTACAATGAGCAGTTCTTC.

The table lists this clone with a few counts. The gene calls are TRBV7-9 and TRBJ1-6; the match to TRBD1 covers 8 bases. Germline loops: CDR1 SEHNR, CDR2 FQNEAQ (reference sequence). This CDR3 has 14 residues. V lost 5 bases to trimming and J lost 9 bases; unmatched junction nucleotides: 6. The CDR3 is CASSVDRGRSPLHF. The CDR3 DNA reads TGTGCCAGCAGCGTAGACAGGGGACGTTCACCCCTCCACTTT. The full variable domain, rest sourced from reference TRBV7-9 and TRBJ1-6, is DTGVSQNPRHKITKRGQNVTFRCDPISEHNRLYWYRQTLGQGPEFLTYFQNEAQLEKSRLLSDRFSAERPKGSFSTLEIQRTEQGDSAMYLCASSVDRGRSPLHFGNGTRLTVT.

This chain joins TRBV19 and TRBJ1-2; D unresolved. This CDR3 has 15 amino acids. V lost 1 base and J 3 bases, leaving 12 bases between the germline ends. Germline V CDR1 and CDR2: LNHDA, SQIVND (reference sequence). The CDR3 protein is CASSIGSDPDYGYTF. The CDR3 region has the DNA TGTGCCAGTAGTATAGGTTCCGATCCGGACTATGGCTACACCTTC.

The rearrangement links TRBV19 to TRBJ1-4; D call uncertain. V was clipped by 8 bases and J by 8 bases, with 18 bases between them. The CDR3 has 14 residues. Germline V gene data show CDR1 as LNHDA and CDR2 as SQIVND (reference sequence). The CDR3 is CASSPSTTGEKLFF. CDR3 sequence (DNA): TGTGCCAGTTCCCCTTCGACCACGGGGGAAAAACTGTTTTTT.

This clone was seen just once. The CDR3 DNA follows: TGTGCCAGCAGCATCCAGGGGGCAGGGACGGTAAACACTGAAGCTTTCTTT. Translation: CASSIQGAGTVNTEAFF. V usage is TRBV9 and J usage is TRBJ1-1, with TRBD1 identical over 8 bases. The V gene's germline CDR1 is SGDLS and CDR2 YYNGEE. This CDR3 is 17 amino acids long. V was pared by 4 bases and J by 2 bases, with 13 bases of the junction left unmatched.

This clone was seen once. V is TRBV5-5 and J is TRBJ1-5; D is unresolved. The CDR3 has 14 amino acids. CDR1 and CDR2 (germline): SGHKS, YYEKEE (reference sequence). Trimming removed 4 bases at V and 5 bases at J, with 13 bases between. As DNA, the CDR3 is TGTGCCAGCAGCAGAGGGAACGGCGATCAGCCCCAGCATTTT. It yields the protein CASSRGNGDQPQHF.

This clone was counted only a few times. This chain connects TRBV15 to TRBJ2-5; 9 nucleotides agree with TRBD2. In germline, CDR1 is LNHNV, CDR2 YYDKDF (reference sequence). This CDR3 is 17 amino acids long. The V segment lost 1 base and the J segment 3 bases; nucleotides outside the gene matches: 9. DNA for the CDR3: TGTGCCACCAGCAGAGGGGTTCCTAGACTAGCGGAAGAGACCCAGTACTTC. Its translation is CATSRGVPRLAEETQYF.

The chain recombines TRBV5-1 with TRBJ2-7, with 8 bases matching TRBD2. This CDR3 comprises 16 residues. Germline trimming cut 2 bases from V and 0 bases from J; bases unmatched to any gene: 7. Germline loops: CDR1 SGHRS, CDR2 YFSETQ. The CDR3 here is CASSLMSGGLSYEQYF. The CDR3 bases are TGCGCCAGCAGCTTAATGAGCGGGGGCCTCTCCTACGAGCAGTACTTC.

The rearrangement joins TRBV2 to TRBJ1-5; 8 positions agree with TRBD1. The CDR3 covers 14 residues. Germline CDR1 SNHLY, CDR2 FYNNEI. The ends lost 7 bases at V and 5 bases at J; junction bases unmatched: 7. CDR3 protein: CASTLTGGHQPQHF. The CDR3, as DNA: TGTGCCAGCACCCTCACAGGGGGTCATCAGCCCCAGCATTTT.

The V and J genes are TRBV6-5 and TRBJ2-1; 10 positions agree with TRBD2. This CDR3 has 15 amino acids. The V segment lost 3 bases and the J segment 5 bases; nucleotides outside the gene matches: 4. Germline lookup yields CDR1 MNHEY and CDR2 SVGAGI. CDR3 DNA: TGTGCCAGCAGTTATATAGCGGGGGGTCACAATGAGCAGTTCTTC. This codes for CASSYIAGGHNEQFF.

The CDR3 bases are TGTGCCAGCAGCTCTAAACTAGCGGGAGGATACGAGCAGTACTTC. The encoded protein is CASSSKLAGGYEQYF. The V gene is TRBV11-2, the J gene TRBJ2-7; TRBD2 aligns across 12 bases. CDR1 is SGHAT, CDR2 FQNNGV, per germline. The CDR3 extends over 15 amino acids. The V gene end was trimmed by 4 bases and the J gene end by 4 bases; junction bases not matched to a gene: 5.

This clone was observed a handful of times. Because the CDR3's place on the DNA is in doubt, the DNA is left out and the CDR3 is given as listed by TCRdb. The rearrangement uses TRBV5-1 and TRBJ1-3; no DNA check was done on the table's D call, TRBD1. The length of the CDR3 is 22 amino acids, counting both ends. CDR1 SGHRS and CDR2 YFSETQ come from the germline V gene. The CDR3 loop reads CASSLGGLHYSGNTIYFATIYF.

The chain is built from TRBV28 and TRBJ1-2; weak D call: TRBD1 (6 bases). V was shortened by 7 bases and J by 4 bases, with 13 bases between the two germline ends. This CDR3 region has 13 residues. Germline CDR1 MDHEN, CDR2 SYDVKM. The CDR3 DNA sequence: TGTGCCAGCACAACGGGGGGCCGCTATGGCTACACCTTC. Its translation is CASTTGGRYGYTF.

This sequence joins TRBV10-2 and TRBJ1-2; no definite D call. The CDR3 spans 15 residues. The ends were cut back, 4 bases at V and 2 bases at J, with 14 bases in the middle. The germline gives CDR1 WSHSY, CDR2 SAAADI. This CDR3 reads CASSGSGLTNYGYTF. For the CDR3, the DNA is TGCGCCAGCAGTGGATCTGGCCTCACCAACTATGGCTACACCTTC.